The 27 T cell receptor beta chains below all came from one sample that was sequenced in a study of blood T cell repertoires in COVID-19. Sequencing used immunoSEQ multiplex PCR; TCRdb keeps in-frame clones, though not all of them. The repertoire holds 130,000 or so clones, with roughly three quarters as singletons. What was sequenced was peripheral blood. These receptors were obtained from a woman in her 70s with COVID-19, enrolled during active disease.

The sample holds a few counts of this clone. This sequence joins TRBV11-3 and TRBJ2-1, with 9 bases identical to TRBD2. There are 16 residues in the CDR3. Germline loops: CDR1 SGHNT, CDR2 YENEEA. The V gene end was trimmed by 5 bases and the J gene end by 0 bases; junction bases not matched to a gene: 5. In DNA form, the CDR3 reads TGTGCCAGCAGCGGCGGGAGGGGGCCCTCCTACAATGAGCAGTTCTTC. Protein product: CASSGGRGPSYNEQFF.

The chain recombines TRBV2 with TRBJ2-5; D perhaps matches TRBD2 (6 bases). CDR1 and CDR2 from the germline V gene are SNHLY and FYNNEI. This CDR3 comprises 14 residues. The V end lost 6 bases, the J end lost 5 bases, and 16 bases lay between the germline ends. The CDR3 coding sequence is TGTGCCAGCAGGGAGGAGGGGCGTGGCGAGACCCAGTACTTC. Translating gives CASREEGRGETQYF.

This rearrangement joins TRBV7-2 to TRBJ2-1, with D possibly being TRBD1 (6 bases). With 1 base removed from V and 5 bases from J, the gap between germline ends came to 15 bases. The CDR3 runs 16 residues. Looked up from germline, CDR1 is SGHTA and CDR2 is FQGNSA. CDR3 in DNA: TGTGCCAGCAGCTTAGGCAGGGGCCAGGGGAACAATGAGCAGTTCTTC. It is translated as CASSLGRGQGNNEQFF.

V gene TRBV6-2 or TRBV6-3 combines with J gene TRBJ2-1; a weak D match, TRBD2 (7 bases). V was trimmed by 2 bases and J by 5 bases, leaving 16 bases between them. CDR3 size: 16 residues. The germline V gene encodes CDR1 MNHEY and CDR2 SVGEGT. The CDR3 bases are TGTGCCAGCAGTTACGTTTGGGGGGGCCTAAACAATGAGCAGTTCTTC. This gives the protein CASSYVWGGLNNEQFF.

This chain uses TRBV27 with TRBJ2-7; D is unresolved. V lost 6 bases and J 0 bases, leaving 18 bases between the germline ends. Germline CDR1 reads MNHEY; CDR2 reads SMNVEV (reference sequence). The CDR3 sequence is 16 residues long. CDR3 loop: CASSQESPKYSYEQYF. The CDR3 DNA reads TGTGCCAGCAGCCAGGAAAGTCCCAAGTACTCCTACGAGCAGTACTTC.

The rearrangement uses TRBV2 and TRBJ1-4; TRBD1 aligns across 9 bases. The CDR3 has 14 residues. Germline V gene sequence: CDR1 SNHLY, CDR2 FYNNEI. Germline trimming cut 3 bases from V and 7 bases from J; bases unmatched to any gene: 3. The CDR3 region is CASSDGTGSEKLFF. The CDR3 nucleotides are TGTGCCAGCAGTGACGGGACAGGGAGTGAAAAACTGTTTTTT.

This chain connects TRBV2 to TRBJ1-6; D is unresolved. Germline V lookup: CDR1 SNHLY, CDR2 FYNNEI. This CDR3 is built from 16 residues. Trimming cost V 4 bases and J 2 bases, with 12 bases left between them. CDR3: CASSAQSVTYNSPLHF. As DNA, the CDR3 is TGTGCCAGCAGTGCCCAGTCTGTAACCTATAATTCACCCCTCCACTTT.

The rearrangement uses TRBV10-3 and TRBJ2-5, with D possibly matching TRBD2 (5 bases). The CDR3 runs to 15 residues. Trimming stripped 0 bases from V and 2 bases from J, with 10 bases between. Germline CDR1 ENHRY, CDR2 SYGVKD. In DNA form, the CDR3 reads TGTGCCATCAGTGAGTCGAGGGCCTCTCAAGAGACCCAGTACTTC. Its translation is CAISESRASQETQYF.

This rearrangement joins TRBV3-1 (or the pseudogene TRBV3-2) to TRBJ2-7; D is possibly TRBD2 (6 bases). Germline CDR1 LGHDT, CDR2 YNNKEL (reference sequence). CDR3 length equals 15 residues. V was shortened by 6 bases and J by 6 bases, with 21 bases between the two germline ends. CDR3 in DNA: TGTGCCAGCAGTCTCAGGGAGGTGGAGGGCTCCGAGCAGTACTTC. Protein product: CASSLREVEGSEQYF.

The chain couples TRBV29-1 to TRBJ1-2; TRBD1 matches 7 bases. With V trimmed by 6 bases and J by 0 bases, 10 bases remained unmatched. Per germline, CDR1 SQVTM and CDR2 ANQGSEA. The CDR3 runs 15 residues. CDR3: CSVGLGGAANYGYTF. CDR3 in DNA: TGCAGCGTAGGTTTAGGGGGCGCGGCTAACTATGGCTACACCTTC.

In DNA form, the CDR3 reads TGTGCCAGCAGCCCCGGGGGGGGCAGGACCTACAATGAGCAGTTCTTC. Residues: CASSPGGGRTYNEQFF. V gene TRBV2 combines with J gene TRBJ2-1; 8 nucleotides match TRBD2. V lost 6 bases and J lost 2; bases outside the gene matches: 9. Per germline, CDR1 SNHLY and CDR2 FYNNEI. The CDR3 sequence is 16 residues long.

The chain has TRBV12-3 or TRBV12-4 and TRBJ2-5; D is possibly TRBD2 (6 bases). The V gene lost 2 bases and the J gene lost 3 bases, with 7 bases spanning the gap. The length of the CDR3 is 13 residues. The CDR3 protein is CASSLSGEETQYF. CDR3 in DNA: TGTGCCAGCAGTTTATCGGGGGAAGAGACCCAGTACTTC.

The chain combines TRBV24-1 with TRBJ1-4, with no clear D. Germline V gives CDR1 KGHDR, CDR2 SFDVKD. This CDR3 spans 11 amino acids. Trimming took off 4 bases at V and 12 bases at J, with 8 bases between the two ends. The CDR3 loop is CATSDREELFF. CDR3 bases: TGTGCCACCAGTGACCGAGAGGAACTGTTTTTT.

This rearrangement joins TRBV19 to TRBJ2-1; the D gene is possibly TRBD2 (5 bases). The germline V gene encodes CDR1 LNHDA and CDR2 SQIVND (reference sequence). Trimming removed 5 bases at V and 0 bases at J, with 11 bases between. The CDR3 sequence is 15 residues long. The CDR3 is CASSLAGSSYNEQFF. The CDR3 nucleotides are TGTGCCAGTAGTCTCGCGGGCAGCTCCTACAATGAGCAGTTCTTC.

The rearrangement joins TRBV9 to TRBJ1-6; 7 bases are shared with TRBD1. V lost 0 bases to trimming and J lost 10 bases; unmatched junction nucleotides: 7. There are 15 residues in the CDR3. Germline V gene lookup returns CDR1 SGDLS and CDR2 YYNGEE. The CDR3 DNA is TGTGCCAGCAGCGTAGAAGGGGGCGCGGGGTCACCCCTCCACTTT. Its protein is CASSVEGGAGSPLHF.

This clone was recorded once. V is TRBV28 and J is TRBJ1-2, with 8 bases fitting TRBD1. With 4 bases clipped from V and 2 bases from J, the junction kept 6 bases outside the gene matches. The CDR3 spans 15 residues. Germline V lookup: CDR1 MDHEN, CDR2 SYDVKM. Here the CDR3 reads CASSSGDRINYGYTF. CDR3 DNA: TGTGCCAGCAGTTCAGGGGACAGGATAAACTATGGCTACACCTTC.

The J gene is TRBJ1-5, the V gene TRBV28, with D possibly being TRBD1 (5 bases). V was shortened by 2 bases and J by 4 bases, with 18 bases between the two germline ends. This CDR3 comprises 17 residues. Germline V CDR1 and CDR2: MDHEN, SYDVKM. The CDR3 spells CASSLSLAGRPNQPQHF. The CDR3 DNA follows: TGTGCCAGCAGTTTAAGTTTGGCGGGACGGCCAAATCAGCCCCAGCATTTT.

The rearrangement uses TRBV30 and TRBJ2-2; D not resolved. The germline gives CDR1 GTSNPN, CDR2 SVGIG (reference sequence). V lost 0 bases and J lost 2, with 7 bases in between. The CDR3 totals 14 residues. The CDR3: CAWSVLGNTGELFF. Here the CDR3 DNA reads TGTGCCTGGAGTGTGCTAGGTAACACCGGGGAGCTGTTTTTT.

The chain carries TRBV30 and TRBJ2-1, with 8 nucleotides matching TRBD2. Trimming took 5 bases from V and 7 from J; bases not matched to a gene: 10. The CDR3 is 14 amino acids. Germline-derived CDR1 and CDR2 are GTSNPN and SVGIG (reference sequence). CDR3 residues: CAWDTGGPFNEQFF. CDR3 in DNA: TGTGCCTGGGACACGGGGGGGCCTTTTAATGAGCAGTTCTTC.

Only a few counts were recorded for this clone. The chain employs TRBV5-4 and TRBJ1-6; D is undetermined. CDR3 length: 12 residues. V was trimmed by 4 bases and J by 7 bases, leaving 6 bases between them. From germline, CDR1 is SGHNT and CDR2 YYREEE (reference sequence). In DNA form, the CDR3 reads TGTGCCAGCAGCAGGAGAAATTCACCCCTCCACTTT. Its protein is CASSRRNSPLHF. The full variable domain, rest sourced from reference TRBV5-4 and TRBJ1-6, is ETGVTQSPTHLIKTRGQQVTLRCSSQSGHNTVSWYQQALGQGPQFIFQYYREEENGRGNFPPRFSGLQFPNYSSELNVNALELDDSALYLCASSRRNSPLHFGNGTRLTVT.

This chain links TRBV21-1 with TRBJ1-6; the D call TRBD1 from the table was never checked on the DNA. TRBV21-1 is listed as a pseudogene. The CDR3 totals 15 residues. The CDR3 loop reads CASSKGTVQGSPLHF. The DNA of the CDR3 is TGTGCCAGCAGCAAAGGCACAGTTCAGGGTTCACCCCTCCACTTT.

J is TRBJ2-7 and V is TRBV7-6; the match to TRBD1 covers 9 bases. This CDR3 region has 15 residues. From germline, CDR1 is SGHVS and CDR2 FNYEAQ. Unmatched junction bases numbered 9, after V lost 4 bases and J lost 5 bases. CDR3 protein: CASSSGGQGRDEQYF. CDR3 bases: TGTGCCAGCAGCTCCGGTGGACAGGGGCGAGACGAGCAGTACTTC.

The chain has TRBV5-1 and TRBJ1-3, with D tentatively TRBD1 (6 bases). In germline, CDR1 is SGHRS, CDR2 YFSETQ. The CDR3 consists of 15 residues. Trimming removed 4 bases from V and 3 bases from J, with 14 bases in between. CDR3: CASSPDGRGGNTIYF. For the CDR3, the DNA is TGCGCCAGCAGCCCGGATGGCAGGGGTGGAAACACCATATATTTT.

V gene TRBV10-3 combines with J gene TRBJ1-5; 12 bases fit TRBD1. The CDR3 consists of 16 residues. V lost 2 bases to trimming and J lost 6 bases; unmatched junction nucleotides: 5. Germline V gives CDR1 ENHRY, CDR2 SYGVKD. In DNA, the CDR3 is TGTGCCATCAGTGAGGGGGACAGGGGGCACGGTCAGCCCCAGCATTTT. The encoded protein is CAISEGDRGHGQPQHF.

This chain links TRBV28 with TRBJ1-5; possible D gene TRBD1, 5 bases. The CDR3 covers 14 residues. V lost 5 bases, J lost 11 bases, and 19 bases lay in between. Germline loops: CDR1 MDHEN, CDR2 SYDVKM. CDR3 nucleotide sequence: TGTGCCAGCAGTGCCTTGGGGGGGACGAGGACCCAGCATTTT. Translating it yields CASSALGGTRTQHF.

The sample holds one count of this clone. This sequence joins TRBV2 and TRBJ2-2, with a tentative D call TRBD2 (5 bases). This CDR3 comprises 14 residues. Germline V gives CDR1 SNHLY, CDR2 FYNNEI. The ends were cut back, 3 bases at V and 0 bases at J, with 5 bases in the middle. The CDR3, as DNA: TGTGCCAGCAGTGAGAGGGCGAACACCGGGGAGCTGTTTTTT. It translates to CASSERANTGELFF.

V and J are TRBV5-6 and TRBJ2-1; 7 bases are a match to TRBD2. The CDR3 consists of 16 residues. CDR1 and CDR2 (germline): SGHDT, YYEEEE. The V gene end was trimmed by 3 bases and the J gene end by 3 bases; junction bases not matched to a gene: 9. DNA for the CDR3: TGTGCCAGCAGCTCCGTAGGAGCGGGGATCTACAATGAGCAGTTCTTC. This encodes CASSSVGAGIYNEQFF. Complete variable domain (other parts from reference TRBV5-6 and TRBJ2-1): DAGVTQSPTHLIKTRGQQVTLRCSPKSGHDTVSWYQQALGQGPQFIFQYYEEEERQRGNFPDRFSGHQFPNYSSELNVNALLLGDSALYLCASSSVGAGIYNEQFFGPGTRLTVL.